These 10 T cell receptor beta chains were sequenced from one sample in a study of blood T cell repertoires in COVID-19. Data came from immunoSEQ multiplex PCR; TCRdb stores just in-frame clones and leaves some out. The table has 380,000 or so clones, 70% to 90% seen once; the top ten hold 7.1%. Source material: peripheral blood. These receptors all stem from a woman aged 55-69 years with COVID-19, enrolled during active disease.

Written as DNA, the CDR3 is TGCGCCAGCAAATTACAGGGGGCGCCAATTTACGAGCAGTACTTC. Translation: CASKLQGAPIYEQYF. This chain links TRBV5-1 with TRBJ2-7; TRBD1 agrees at 9 bases. In germline, CDR1 is SGHRS, CDR2 YFSETQ. V lost 6 bases to trimming and J lost 4 bases; unmatched junction nucleotides: 11. The length of the CDR3 is 15 residues.

This clone was detected once. The rearrangement links TRBV27 to TRBJ1-1; no reliable D call. CDR3 length: 12 amino acids. Germline lookup yields CDR1 MNHEY and CDR2 SMNVEV (reference sequence). V lost 3 bases and J 9 bases, leaving 11 bases between the germline ends. CDR3 amino acids: CASSFAGSKAFF. CDR3 DNA sequence: TGTGCCAGCAGTTTCGCGGGGTCAAAAGCTTTCTTT.

The V gene is TRBV12-5, the J gene TRBJ1-5; D might be TRBD1 (6 bases). Trimming stripped 5 bases from V and 12 bases from J, with 14 bases between. From germline, CDR1 is LGHNT and CDR2 FRNRAP. The CDR3 has 12 residues. The CDR3: CASGRDTGLQHF. In nucleotides, the CDR3 is TGTGCTAGTGGTAGAGATACAGGGCTCCAGCATTTT. Full variable domain (missing parts from reference TRBV12-5 and TRBJ1-5): DARVTQTPRHKVTEMGQEVTMRCQPILGHNTVFWYRQTMMQGLELLAYFRNRAPLDDSGMPKDRFSAEMPDATLATLKIQPSEPRDSAVYFCASGRDTGLQHFGDGTRLSIL.

The chain carries TRBV7-2 and TRBJ2-5; 11 positions match TRBD2. The V gene's germline CDR1 is SGHTA and CDR2 FQGNSA. Trimming at V came to 6 bases and at J to 4 bases, leaving 10 bases not matched to a gene. This CDR3 comprises 16 residues. As DNA, the CDR3 is TGTGCCAGCAGGTTCCGACTAGCGGGGATCGCAGAGACCCAGTACTTC. Translated: CASRFRLAGIAETQYF.

V and J are TRBV6-5 and TRBJ1-2; a weak D match, TRBD1 (5 bases). V was cut by 4 bases and J by 5 bases, with 11 bases left in between. CDR1 and CDR2 (germline): MNHEY, SVGAGI. The CDR3 covers 13 residues. This chain's CDR3 is CASSSWGRYGYTF. The CDR3 DNA sequence: TGTGCCAGCAGTTCCTGGGGGAGGTATGGCTACACCTTC.

The J gene is TRBJ2-3, the V gene TRBV9; D not resolved. V was shortened by 0 bases and J by 3 bases, with 8 bases between the two germline ends. Germline-derived CDR1 and CDR2 are SGDLS and YYNGEE. The CDR3 totals 14 residues. CDR3 coding DNA: TGTGCCAGCAGCGTAGAGAGCCGGACAGATACGCAGTATTTT. This translates into CASSVESRTDTQYF.

V usage is TRBV6-5 and J usage is TRBJ1-2; D gene uncertain. From germline, CDR1 is MNHEY and CDR2 SVGAGI. The CDR3 totals 14 residues. V lost 5 bases, J lost 3 bases, and 13 bases lay in between. CDR3 region: CASSRRREDYGYTF. The DNA of the CDR3 is TGTGCCAGCAGTCGCCGAAGGGAGGACTATGGCTACACCTTC.

V is TRBV27 and J is TRBJ2-5; D is unclear. The V end was cut by 7 bases, the J end by 0 bases, with 12 bases between. Looked up from germline, CDR1 is MNHEY and CDR2 is SMNVEV (reference sequence). CDR3 length: 14 residues. Here the CDR3 reads CASKVGLYQETQYF. CDR3 nucleotides: TGTGCCAGCAAAGTGGGCTTGTACCAAGAGACCCAGTACTTC.

This sequence joins TRBV14 and TRBJ1-2; the D gene is possibly TRBD1 (6 bases). Germline CDR1 reads SGHDN; CDR2 reads FVKESK. This CDR3 is 13 amino acids long. The germline V and J ends were trimmed by 3 bases and 5 bases, with 10 bases remaining between them. The CDR3 sequence is CASSQDTGYGYTF. CDR3 in DNA: TGTGCCAGCAGCCAGGATACAGGGTATGGCTACACCTTC.

The chain employs TRBV19 and TRBJ1-6, with TRBD1 identical over 7 bases. Germline V CDR1 and CDR2: LNHDA, SQIVND (reference sequence). V lost 7 bases, J lost 9 bases, and 6 bases stayed unmatched. The CDR3 covers 13 residues. This CDR3 reads CASTLQGSSPLHF. The CDR3 DNA reads as TGTGCCAGTACCCTACAGGGGAGTTCACCCCTCCACTTT. The variable domain in full, completed from reference TRBV19 and TRBJ1-6, reads DGGITQSPKYLFRKEGQNVTLSCEQNLNHDAMYWYRQDPGQGLRLIYYSQIVNDFQKGDIAEGYSVSREKKESFPLTVTSAQKNPTAFYLCASTLQGSSPLHFGNGTRLTVT.